These T cell receptor beta chains were read from a single sample in a study of blood T cell repertoires in COVID-19. Profiled with immunoSEQ multiplex PCR; TCRdb holds only in-frame clones, not every one. The sample carries 200,000 to 250,000 clones, around 82% recorded once. The sequenced material came from PBMCs or T cells enriched from blood (not recorded which). The origin of the receptors is a middle-aged woman who had been exposed to COVID-19. Both conserved end residues are part of each CDR3. A D gene is named only where the DNA matches it firmly. The size field is filled for only some rows; it gives once, few, many or a size class.

>-|TRBV9|-|TRBJ2-3
TGTGCCAGCAGCGTCCTAGCTGGGACTCCAAATACGCAGTATTTT
CASSVLAGTPNTQYF
>few|TRBV19|-|TRBJ1-4
TGTGCCAGTAGTATGGACCAGGGAAGTACCTCAAAACTGTTTTTT
CASSMDQGSTSKLFF
>-|TRBV5-1|-|TRBJ2-2
TGCGCCAGCAGCTTGATTCGAAGGAGGGACACCGGGGAGCTGTTTTTT
CASSLIRRRDTGELFF
>-|TRBV5-1|TRBD1|TRBJ1-2
TGCGCCAGCAGTGGGGACAGGGGCTATGGCTACACCTTC
CASSGDRGYGYTF
>few|TRBV11-3|TRBD1|TRBJ1-1
TGTGCCAGCAGCCCTAGGACAGGGGGAGAAACTGAAGCTTTCTTT
CASSPRTGGETEAFF
>-|TRBV7-9|TRBD1|TRBJ1-4
TGTGCCAGCAGCATAGGACAGGCGGTAACTAATGAAAAACTGTTTTTT
CASSIGQAVTNEKLFF
>-|TRBV7-2|-|TRBJ2-1
TGTGCCAGCAGCTTAAACTCACCAGGCAATGAGCAGTTCTTC
CASSLNSPGNEQFF
>-|TRBV4-2|TRBD2|TRBJ2-5
TGTGCCAGCAGCCGGGGCGGGGGGGCGGAGACCCAGTACTTC
CASSRGGGAETQYF
>-|TRBV10-3|TRBD2|TRBJ2-1
TGTGCCATCAGGATCAGGGAGGGCTCCTACAATGAGCAGTTCTTC
CAIRIREGSYNEQFF
>few|TRBV6-5|TRBD1|TRBJ2-7
TGTGCCAGCAGTTACTACCCCGGGACAGGGATGGACGAGCAGTACTTC
CASSYYPGTGMDEQYF
>-|TRBV13|-|TRBJ2-3
TGTGCCAGCAGCTTTAGGGCGGCAGGGGGCACAGATACGCAGTATTTT
CASSFRAAGGTDTQYF
>once|TRBV28|-|TRBJ1-5
TGTGCCAGCAGCCCGGTCTCTCTGCCCCATCAGCCCCAGCATTTT
CASSPVSLPHQPQHF
>-|TRBV4-3|-|TRBJ1-2
TGCGCCAGCAGCCAAGGTCAGGGCGGCTACACCTTC
CASSQGQGGYTF
>-|TRBV11-2|TRBD2|TRBJ2-4
TGTGCCAGCAGCCGAGACCGACAGCGGGGGGCTTGGGGTCCGTACTTC
CASSRDRQRGAWGPYF
>-|TRBV2|-|TRBJ2-4
TGTGCCAGCAGTCAGAGGGCGGGCATTCAGTACTTC
CASSQRAGIQYF
>-|TRBV18|-|TRBJ1-5
TGTGCCAGCTCACCAGTAGCTAATCAGCCCCAGCATTTT
CASSPVANQPQHF
>-|TRBV9|-|TRBJ2-1
TGTGCCAGCAGCTACGGGAACGAGGGAATCAATGAGCAGTTCTTC
CASSYGNEGINEQFF
>-|TRBV7-9|-|TRBJ1-1
TGTGCCAGCAGCTGGGAGACCGAAGCTTTCTTT
CASSWETEAFF
>few|TRBV27|TRBD1|TRBJ1-1
TGTGCCAGCAGTCATACCGGGACAGGGGGCATCACTGAAGCTTTCTTT
CASSHTGTGGITEAFF
>-|TRBV28|-|TRBJ1-4
TGTGCCAGCACCGATGGGGCAGGGTCCGGTGAAAAACTGTTTTTT
CASTDGAGSGEKLFF
>-|TRBV4-1|-|TRBJ1-2
TGCGCCAGCAGCCAAGTCGAAGCCCCCCGCCACTATGGCTACACCTTC
CASSQVEAPRHYGYTF
>-|TRBV18|-|TRBJ2-2
TGTGCCAGCTCACCAAGGAGGGAGAACACCGGGGAGCTGTTTTTT
CASSPRRENTGELFF
>-|TRBV7-9|TRBD1|TRBJ1-1
TGTGCCAGCAGCGTTCCGGACAGGGGAGAAACTGAAGCTTTCTTT
CASSVPDRGETEAFF
>-|TRBV6-1|-|TRBJ1-5
TGTGCCAGCAGTGAAGGCGTAGAACATCAGCCCCAGCATTTT
CASSEGVEHQPQHF
>-|TRBV7-2|-|TRBJ2-2
TGTGCCAGCAGCTTAGCGGGGGGGCCCGGGGAGCTGTTTTTT
CASSLAGGPGELFF
>-|TRBV6-5|-|TRBJ1-2
TGTGCCAGCAGTTACGCGGAGACAGGACGATTCTATGGCTACACCTTC
CASSYAETGRFYGYTF
>-|TRBV29-1|-|TRBJ1-1
TGCAGCGTTGACAGGGGGAACACTGAAGCTTTCTTT
CSVDRGNTEAFF
>-|TRBV12-5|TRBD1|TRBJ2-3
TGTGCTAGTGGACAGGGGTCCACAGATACGCAGTATTTT
CASGQGSTDTQYF
>-|TRBV7-6|TRBD2|TRBJ2-3
TGTGCCAGCAGCTTAGTAGCGGGGGGGCGGACAGATACGCAGTATTTT
CASSLVAGGRTDTQYF
>-|TRBV6-5|TRBD1|TRBJ1-6
TGTGCCAGCAGGGACAGGTTTAATTCACCCCTCCACTTT
CASRDRFNSPLHF
>-|TRBV30|TRBD2|TRBJ2-3
TGTGCCTGGAGCCAGACTAGCGGGGGGAGCACAGATACGCAGTATTTT
CAWSQTSGGSTDTQYF
>-|TRBV7-2|-|TRBJ2-3
TGTGCCAGCAGCCTCCGGTCCGGGAGCACAGATACGCAGTATTTT
CASSLRSGSTDTQYF
>few|TRBV5-5|-|TRBJ1-2
TGTGCCAGCAGCTTGGGGTCGGCAGGGAACTATGGCTACACCTTC
CASSLGSAGNYGYTF
>-|TRBV7-9|-|TRBJ1-5
TGTGCCAGCAGCATAGGACTGGGGGCAAATCAGCCCCAGCATTTT
CASSIGLGANQPQHF
>-|TRBV7-9|-|TRBJ1-1
TGTGCCAGCAGCGGGGGACACCCGAACACTGAAGCTTTCTTT
CASSGGHPNTEAFF
>-|TRBV4-1|-|TRBJ2-1
TGCGCCAGCAGCAGGAGCCACGACAATGAGCAGTTCTTC
CASSRSHDNEQFF
>few|TRBV4-1|-|TRBJ2-7
TGCGCCAGCAGCCAAGACACCTGGACTCCAACGGGGAACGAGCAGTACTTC
CASSQDTWTPTGNEQYF
>-|TRBV5-1|-|TRBJ1-2
TGCGCCAGCAGCCCCACCCAAAACCCCGGGGATGGCTACACCTTC
CASSPTQNPGDGYTF
>-|TRBV4-1|TRBD2|TRBJ2-7
TGCGCCAGCAGCCCCACCGGGACTAGAGGCGGGGAGCAGTACTTC
CASSPTGTRGGEQYF
>-|TRBV18|TRBD1|TRBJ1-3
TGTGCCAGCTCACCGGGACAGGGTACAAACACCATATATTTT
CASSPGQGTNTIYF
>-|TRBV2|-|TRBJ2-1
TGTGCCAGCAGTGAGGGAGGGGGGGTCTTTGAAGAGCAGTTCTTC
CASSEGGGVFEEQFF
>-|TRBV3-1/TRBV3-2|-|TRBJ2-7
TGTGCCAGCAGCCCTAGCTCGTACGAGCAGTACTTC
CASSPSSYEQYF
>-|TRBV5-8|TRBD2|TRBJ2-3
TGTGCCAGCAGCGGACTAGCGGTTGGCACAGATACGCAGTATTTT
CASSGLAVGTDTQYF
>-|TRBV21-1|-|TRBJ2-1
TGTGCCAGCAGCGGGCAGGGAATTCCAAGCTCCTACAATGAGCAGTTCTTC
CASSGQGIPSSYNEQFF
>-|TRBV7-9|-|TRBJ2-1
TGTGCCAGCAGCTCCCAAAACAATGAGCAGTTCTTC
CASSSQNNEQFF
>-|TRBV3-1/TRBV3-2|-|TRBJ1-2
TGTGCCAGCTCCGACGCGGACTATGGCTACACCTTC
CASSDADYGYTF
>few|TRBV7-9|TRBD1|TRBJ1-6
TGTGCCAGCAGCCCCGGAGGGTGGGACAGACTGAATTCACCCCTCCACTTT
CASSPGGWDRLNSPLHF
>-|TRBV18|-|TRBJ2-2
TGTGCCAGCTCACCGATAGACGACAGCACCGGGGAGCTGTTTTTT
CASSPIDDSTGELFF
>few|TRBV3-1/TRBV3-2|-|TRBJ1-5
TGTGCCAGCAGCTCCGGTGATCAGCCCCAGCATTTT
CASSSGDQPQHF